The present T cell receptor (beta chain) was sequenced within a study of PD-L1 blockade in urothelial cancer. Time point specified: pretreatment peripheral blood. The V gene's germline CDR1 is SGHTA and CDR2 FQGTGA. This CDR3 spans 15 amino acids. V shed 3 bases and J shed 0 bases, with 9 bases lying between them. The repertoire was sequenced with immunoSEQ multiplex PCR; TCRdb's copy has only in-frame clones and lacks some. The sample has more than 85,000 clones, about nine tenths seen once. This TCR derives from a man aged 55 to 69 with urothelial cancer. Sequences were derived from PBMCs, sampled around atezolizumab (anti-PD-L1) treatment. The chain carries TRBV7-3 and TRBJ2-1; tentatively, D is TRBD2 (6 bases). The DNA of the CDR3 is TGTGCCAGCAGCTTTGCCGGGAGCTCCTACAATGAGCAGTTCTTC. It encodes CASSFAGSSYNEQFF.